The 15 T cell receptor beta chains reported below all come from one sample, sequenced in a study of naive and memory T cell subsets (dated by TCRdb to the late 2010s). Library preparation employed UMI-ligation and nested PCR. The data were produced on an Illumina MiSeq. The beta constant-region primer consisted of an equimolar mixture of two oligonucleotides that together covered TRBC1 and TRBC2. TCRdb redid the processing of the public reads, applying fastp at Q25 and MiXCR, and retained in-frame beta chains. For every CDR3 protein sequence, its rows merge into one entry that carries the most common genes and DNA. Recorded for this sample are around 160,000 distinct CDR3 sequences; approximately 15% of them occurred a single time. The ten largest clones represent approximately 0.13% of the sample. Sequencing was carried out using naive CD4+ T cells from blood. The cell subset or site label for this specimen denotes: naive T cells, CD45RA high CD27+. Receptors originate from a human donor in good health.

This clonotype appeared a few times. The germline gene is not matched at one end of the junction; a read error may be the cause. The rearrangement joins TRBV29-1 to TRBJ1-1; TRBD1 might be the D (6 bases). Germline V gene sequence: CDR1 SQVTM, CDR2 ANQGSEA. This CDR3 has 10 amino acids. The CDR3 sequence is CSVRDTEAFF. The CDR3 DNA follows: TGCAGCGTCCGGGACACCGAAGCTTTCTTT.

The chain recombines TRBV11-1 with TRBJ1-1; D may be TRBD1 (6 bases). CDR3 length equals 14 residues. V was clipped by 0 bases and J by 3 bases, with 8 bases between them. CDR1 and CDR2 from the germline V gene are SGHAT and FQDESV (reference sequence). CDR3 coding DNA: TGTGCCAGCAGCTTAGCGGGGGCGGACACTGAAGCTTTCTTT. It is translated as CASSLAGADTEAFF.

A few counts support this clonotype. The chain uses TRBV20-1 and TRBJ2-1; 10 nucleotides align to TRBD2. Trimming cost V 6 bases and J 8 bases; bases outside gene matches: 13. The CDR3 length is 15 residues. Germline assignment: CDR1 DFQATT and CDR2 SNEGSKA (reference sequence). CDR3 DNA sequence: TGCAGTGCCCAGAGGGCTAGCGGGAGTATGGATGAGCAGTTCTTC. The encoded protein is CSAQRASGSMDEQFF.

This clonotype showed up just a few times. The chain couples TRBV5-1 to TRBJ1-2; D may be TRBD1 (5 bases). The CDR3 length is 12 residues. CDR1 is SGHRS, CDR2 YFSETQ, per germline. Trimming removed 5 bases from V and 8 bases from J, with 13 bases in between. DNA for the CDR3: TGCGCCAGCAGACTCGGACAAGACGGCTACACCTTC. It yields the protein CASRLGQDGYTF.

The chain recombines TRBV25-1 with TRBJ2-7, with 9 bases fitting TRBD1. Germline CDR1 MGHDK, CDR2 SYGVNS. This CDR3 is 15 amino acids long. Trimming cost V 6 bases and J 6 bases; bases outside gene matches: 12. CDR3 amino acids: CASRKTGGSGAEQYF. The CDR3 DNA reads TGTGCCAGCAGGAAGACAGGGGGATCGGGGGCCGAGCAGTACTTC.

The chain joins TRBV6-2 or TRBV6-3 to TRBJ2-7, with 9 bases fitting TRBD2. The CDR3 loop spans 14 amino acids. V lost 2 bases and J lost 5; bases outside the gene matches: 4. Germline CDR1 is MNHEY and CDR2 is SVGEGT. The CDR3 sequence: CASSYLREGDEQYF. The DNA for the CDR3 is TGTGCCAGCAGTTACCTGCGGGAGGGCGACGAGCAGTACTTC.

This clonotype was counted a few times. This chain joins TRBV6-9 and TRBJ2-3, with 9 bases that match TRBD1. This CDR3 is built from 15 residues. After removal of 0 bases from V and 6 bases from J, the junction contained 4 bases not matched to a gene. Germline V gene data show CDR1 as MNHGY and CDR2 as SVAAGI. This CDR3 is CASSYSDRGPDTQYF. The CDR3 coding sequence is TGTGCCAGCAGTTATTCGGACAGGGGACCGGATACGCAGTATTTT.

The genes are TRBV20-1 and TRBJ2-7, with 10 positions matching TRBD2. Germline CDR1 is DFQATT and CDR2 is SNEGSKA (reference sequence). The CDR3 sequence is 17 residues long. The V segment lost 1 base and the J segment 1 base; nucleotides outside the gene matches: 10. The CDR3 DNA sequence: TGCAGTGCTAGAGTGCGGAGACTAGCGGGTCCATCCTACGAGCAGTACTTC. It translates to CSARVRRLAGPSYEQYF.

J is TRBJ2-3 and V is TRBV7-3, with 7 bases lining up with TRBD2. The germline gives CDR1 SGHTA, CDR2 FQGTGA. This CDR3 comprises 13 residues. With 4 bases clipped from V and 6 bases from J, the junction kept 4 bases outside the gene matches. The CDR3 DNA sequence: TGTGCCAGCAGCTCCCAGCGGGGCGATACGCAGTATTTT. It encodes CASSSQRGDTQYF.

The rearrangement joins TRBV20-1 to TRBJ1-5; D perhaps matches TRBD1 (6 bases). With 6 bases removed from V and 0 bases from J, the gap between germline ends came to 12 bases. Looked up from germline, CDR1 is DFQATT and CDR2 is SNEGSKA (reference sequence). This CDR3 is 14 amino acids long. This chain's CDR3 is CSAPDRISNQPQHF. The CDR3 nucleotides are TGCAGTGCCCCGGACAGAATTAGCAATCAGCCCCAGCATTTT.

The chain recombines TRBV3-1 with TRBJ2-3, with a weak D call TRBD1 (6 bases). The CDR3 is 18 amino acids. CDR1 LGHDT and CDR2 YNNKEL come from the germline V gene (reference sequence). V dropped 2 bases and J dropped 3 bases, with 21 bases sitting between them. As DNA, the CDR3 is TGTGCCAGCAGCCAACCTCTCGGCGGAACAGGGTGGACAGATACGCAGTATTTT. Its protein product is CASSQPLGGTGWTDTQYF.

The chain combines TRBV7-9 with TRBJ2-5, with a tentative D call TRBD2 (6 bases). CDR1 SEHNR and CDR2 FQNEAQ come from the germline V gene (reference sequence). This CDR3 region has 14 residues. The V end lost 2 bases, the J end lost 4 bases, and 11 bases lay between the germline ends. Here the CDR3 reads CASSLIIGGETQYF. The CDR3 region has the DNA TGTGCCAGCAGCTTAATTATCGGGGGAGAGACCCAGTACTTC.

The chain links TRBV5-1 to TRBJ2-7; TRBD1 matches 7 bases. Germline lookup yields CDR1 SGHRS and CDR2 YFSETQ. The CDR3 is 15 residues long. V lost 0 bases and J lost 7; bases outside the gene matches: 10. This CDR3 reads CASSLVGGESGEQYF. In nucleotides, the CDR3 is TGCGCCAGCAGCTTGGTAGGGGGCGAGTCGGGTGAGCAGTACTTC.

This clonotype has just a few counts. The V and J genes are TRBV20-1 and TRBJ1-5; no firm D call. The CDR3 runs 16 residues. Germline V gives CDR1 DFQATT, CDR2 SNEGSKA (reference sequence). Between the trimmed V and J ends, which lost 3 bases and 5 bases, there was a span of 20 bases. The CDR3 loop is CSASDSEAGADQPQHF. The DNA of the CDR3 is TGCAGTGCTAGTGACTCGGAGGCAGGTGCTGATCAGCCCCAGCATTTT.

The chain is built from TRBV6-5 and TRBJ2-1; the D gene is possibly TRBD2 (5 bases). The germline V gene encodes CDR1 MNHEY and CDR2 SVGAGI. V was trimmed by 0 bases and J by 7 bases, leaving 10 bases between them. This CDR3 has 14 amino acids. Here the CDR3 reads CASSYSTIVNEQFF. CDR3 sequence (DNA): TGTGCCAGCAGTTACTCGACTATCGTTAATGAGCAGTTCTTC.